This TCR beta chain was sequenced during a study of T-cell memory formation after mild COVID-19. The wider study: Largely, the TCR clusters proved donor specific. Study conclusions and caveats: Pre-infection memory carried some responding clones, suggesting that cross-reactive memory joined.

Via MiXCR, TCRdb re-called the 5' RACE reads, giving one row per CDR3 protein. The repertoire holds about 110,000 distinct CDR3 sequences, 15% to 20% seen once, with about 6% in the top ten. This clonotype has just a few counts. Its specificity is unknown. The CDR3 contains 13 residues. V lost 6 bases, J lost 0 bases, and 1 base stayed unmatched. CDR1 and CDR2 (germline): ENHRY, SYGVKD. The clonotype comes from a man between 18 and 35 years old who had mild COVID-19 (a few samples of this study predate the infection). Cell type and time point are not known. Material for sequencing was PBMCs or a T cell subset sorted from them (not recorded which). The rearrangement links TRBV10-3 to TRBJ2-7; 8 bases line up with TRBD1. The CDR3 coding sequence is TGTGCCATCAGGGGACAGGACTCCTACGAGCAGTACGTC. Amino acids: CAIRGQDSYEQYV.